The entry that follows covers one T cell receptor (beta chain) sequence. The target antigen is unknown. TCRdb's table, derived via immunoSEQ multiplex PCR, lists solely in-frame clones and lacks some. The sample yields around 110,000 clones, about 83% seen once. This specimen comes from a study of radiotherapy plus CTLA-4 blockade in lung cancer. About the research overall: Objective responses occurred in approximately 18% of patients; over 30% had disease control.

This CDR3 is built from 14 residues. Trimming stripped 5 bases from V and 4 bases from J, with 14 bases between. The germline gives CDR1 SEHNR, CDR2 FQNEAQ (reference sequence). Points from the study as a whole: TCR clones originating in tumors grew in number in blood after radiotherapy plus ipilimumab. Among reported predictors of response, early blood T cell clone dynamics with interferon-beta performed best.

The chain combines TRBV7-9 with TRBJ1-2; D remains ambiguous. The clonotype was recovered from a human donor with non-small cell lung cancer that progressed on radiotherapy plus ipilimumab. Some clones in this sample may be carry-over from other donors' samples. Sequenced material: peripheral blood, taken from a patient treated with radiotherapy plus ipilimumab. The CDR3 sequence: CASSSDGQLYGYTF. Written as DNA, the CDR3 is TGTGCCAGCAGCAGTGACGGGCAGCTCTATGGCTACACCTTC.